This T cell receptor (beta chain) was documented in a study of prognosis after radiotherapy for stage I lung cancer. The overall study: Without exception, patients with non-small cell lung cancer were deemed medically inoperable. General observations from the study: After stereotactic body radiation therapy, unique TCR clone counts dropped from a median of around 10,000 to 6,900.

No patient had prior chemotherapy, radiotherapy or other malignancies, and all were node-negative on CT and PET/CT. From genomic DNA, TCR beta CDR3 was amplified by two-round multiplex PCR. Round-one PCR had primers specific to each TRBV and TRBJ gene. In TCRdb, the multiplex PCR reads were re-called with MiXCR into one record per CDR3 protein. The table records 30,000 to 40,000 distinct CDR3 sequences, less than 35% of them present only once. Trimming left V 0 bases short and J 7 bases short, with 17 bases between. The CDR3 runs 15 residues. The germline gives CDR1 SGHRS, CDR2 YFSETQ. This clonotype was detected many times. The antigen remains unidentified.

The sequence derives from a donor over 45 with non-small cell lung cancer. This sequence joins TRBV5-1 and TRBJ2-7; D may match TRBD1 or TRBD2 (6 bases each). This sample comprised PBMCs, obtained before or after stereotactic body radiation therapy (not recorded which). The CDR3 DNA reads TGCGCCAGCAGCTTGGAGATCGGGGGCTGGGGGGAGCAGTACTTC. Translated: CASSLEIGGWGEQYF.